The entry that follows covers one TCR beta chain sequence. This was the immunoSEQ v3 assay. Profiled with immunoSEQ multiplex PCR; TCRdb holds only in-frame clones, not every one. The profile shows tens of thousands of clones, approximately 83% of them singletons. The sample is drawn from a study of TIL therapy for anti-PD-1-resistant metastatic lung cancer. In the study overall: Tumors were harvested before any PD-1/PD-L1 blockade.

Time point in this sample: pre-treatment sample, taken before nivolumab and TIL therapy. The V and J ends lost 1 base and 5 bases, in that order; junction bases with no gene match: 7. This CDR3 is 15 amino acids long. Germline assignment: CDR1 LGHNA and CDR2 YSLEER. This clonotype originated in a person between 30 and 80 years old with non-small cell lung cancer. This specimen was blood, taken at baseline. This rearrangement joins TRBV4-3 to TRBJ1-2; 7 bases are shared with TRBD1. In DNA form, the CDR3 reads TGCGCCAGCAGCCAAGTTCCGGGACAGCGTTATGGCTACACCTTC. It encodes CASSQVPGQRYGYTF.